This T cell receptor beta chain came from a study of T cells in Graves' hyperthyroidism and ophthalmopathy. Trimming took 1 base from V and 2 from J, leaving 18 bases between them. CDR3 length: 17 residues. Germline CDR1 SGHTA, CDR2 FQGNSA. Overall study findings and caveats: The majority of expanded thyroid clonotypes above 0.001 also appeared in blood.

The hyperthyroidism was newly diagnosed and had lasted under 2 months; the patients were aged 18 to 65. Uncontrolled infection, other autoimmune disease, pregnancy or lactation led to exclusion. About 10 ml fresh peripheral blood yielded the PBMCs. This clonotype was counted ten times or more. The antigen is unknown. Amplification of TCR beta CDR3 regions used RNA as the template. The TCR CDR3 first-round RT-PCR relied on the HTBI primer set. TCRdb reprocessed the multiplex PCR reads with MiXCR, giving one entry per CDR3 protein. This sample has roughly 570,000 distinct CDR3 sequences, with about a sixth found just once.

Sequencing was performed on blood. The sequence derives from a young woman with Graves' hyperthyroidism. V usage is TRBV7-2 and J usage is TRBJ2-7, with D perhaps assigned TRBD1 or TRBD2 (6 bases each). CDR3 DNA sequence: TGTGCCAGCAGCTTAGGGGGCAGTAGGGGGGCAACCTACGAGCAGTACTTC. Protein: CASSLGGSRGATYEQYF.